This T cell receptor beta chain was captured in a study of T cell changes during pregnancy in multiple sclerosis. The method was immunoSEQ multiplex PCR; TCRdb's version includes in-frame clones alone and lacks a portion of them. The profile covers under 55,000 clones, with about 90% appearing a single time and about 2% taken by the ten largest. Germline CDR1 SGDLS, CDR2 YYNGEE. The ends were cut back, 0 bases at V and 2 bases at J, with 13 bases in the middle. The CDR3 consists of 16 residues. The V gene is TRBV9, the J gene TRBJ2-3; a weak D match, TRBD2 (5 bases). The TCR comes from a female donor with multiple sclerosis, enrolled in a pregnancy study. Sequences were derived from peripheral blood, sampled in the first trimester of pregnancy. This CDR3 is CASSVEASWDTDTQYF. The CDR3 DNA follows: TGTGCCAGCAGCGTAGAGGCTAGCTGGGACACAGATACGCAGTATTTT.